One T cell receptor (beta chain) is described in this entry. The CDR3 sequence is 13 residues long. V was clipped by 5 bases and J by 6 bases, with 13 bases between them. Germline lookup yields CDR1 MNHNS and CDR2 SASEGT. Generated by immunoSEQ multiplex PCR, the TCRdb table keeps only in-frame clones and is missing some. The repertoire includes around 130,000 clones, roughly nine tenths of them detected once, and less than 40% sits in the top ten. This sample was taken from a study of control samples from healthy donors and cancer patients. Sequenced material: blood. This chain links TRBV6-1 with TRBJ1-1, with D perhaps TRBD1 (6 bases). The TCR comes from a man aged 50-59 years in good health. The CDR3 is CASSFTGFAEAFF. DNA of the CDR3: TGTGCCAGCAGTTTCACAGGGTTCGCTGAAGCTTTCTTT.